This T cell receptor beta chain was sequenced during a study of molecular identifiers for immune sequencing clone quantification. Whole-study findings and limits: Spiked Jurkat TCR RNA from one cell was reportedly detectable among over 800,000 naive cells.

This clonotype occurred a few times. Its antigen is not identified. TCRdb itself ran the PCR reads through MiXCR, one entry per CDR3 protein. This table has under 650,000 distinct CDR3 sequences, 20% appearing once. Germline trimming cut 2 bases from V and 5 bases from J; bases unmatched to any gene: 8. CDR1 is LGHNA, CDR2 YNFKEQ, per germline. The CDR3 consists of 16 residues. The specimen was naive CD8+ T cells from blood, with Jurkat cell RNA spiked in. Indicated subset: FACS-sorted CD8+CD4-CCR7+CD45RA+ naive T cells. The J gene is TRBJ2-7, the V gene TRBV4-2; 11 nucleotides match TRBD2. This TCR was recovered from a human donor in good health. Some libraries in this study had Jurkat cell RNA spiked in. The chain's CDR3 is CASSQWKTSGKDEQYF. DNA for the CDR3: TGTGCCAGCAGCCAATGGAAGACTAGCGGGAAGGACGAGCAGTACTTC.